This TCR beta chain is drawn from a study of blood T cell repertoires in COVID-19. On the study more broadly: Both acute and convalescent COVID-19 samples were obtained from the United States, Italy and Spain.

Assignment of participants to cohorts was predicated upon participant-reported clinical history. Two negative PCRs, clearance, or symptom resolution had been documented for recovered Cohort 3 donors. Study processing details: Counts of nucleated cells, estimated from reference gene primer amplification, were obtained. The protocol was immunoSEQ multiplex PCR, while the TCRdb copy is restricted to in-frame clones and leaves out a portion. D and trimming were read from the DNA, whereas the V and J calls and clone size are those reported in that table. The table has 250,000 to 300,000 clones, 85% to 90% seen once. The germline gives CDR1 SGHNT, CDR2 YYREEE (reference sequence). V lost 0 bases and J lost 9, with 10 bases in between. CDR3 length: 14 amino acids.

The receptor was isolated from a woman aged 55-70 years who had recovered from COVID-19. The chain couples TRBV5-4 to TRBJ1-6, with D unclear. Sequenced sample: PBMCs or T cells enriched from blood (not recorded which). Here the CDR3 DNA reads TGTGCCAGCAGCTTGGGACACGTAGGTTCACCCCTCCACTTT. Amino acid sequence: CASSLGHVGSPLHF.